This TCR beta chain was sequenced for a study of blood T cell repertoires in COVID-19 (dated by TCRdb to between 2020 and 2021). Describing the broader study: The collaborator samples originated in the United States, Italy and Spain and spanned the acute and convalescent phases of COVID-19. The material from the prospective study consisted of cDNA or gDNA derived from T cells, B-cell-depleted T cells, or PBMCs. The dataset comprised deeply sampled blood TCRbeta repertoires from subjects exposed to, actively infected with, or recovered from COVID-19. The repertoires were released in a freely available public database meant as a resource for research on the immune response to SARS-CoV-2. Samples were obtained from the ongoing ImmuneRACE study (first 160 participants) and from 1,254 subjects provided by 6 global collaborators. A de-identified subject ID, COVID-19 status, age in years and sex were almost always included in the sample metadata. Where available, HLA class I and class II types were obtained from metadata supplied by the sample provider rather than from assay-based typing.

TCRbeta CDR3 regions were amplified from genomic DNA using the immunoSEQ Assay, a bias-controlled multiplex PCR. Per the source publication's procedure: The number of nucleated cells in each sample was estimated by amplification of reference gene primers within the assay. Sequence reads were collapsed and filtered to measure the absolute abundance of every unique TCRbeta CDR3 rearrangement. For each sample, productive Simpson clonality was calculated as the square root of Simpson's diversity index across productive rearrangements. Imported from immuneACCESS, the table was reduced by TCRdb to in-frame sequences with V and J called. These copies leave out some clones; in studies compared against another copy, an unresolved V gene accounts for under half, and the cause of the remainder is not known. V and J calls and clone size are copied from that table; D and trimming were computed from the DNA. Here the sample has 300,000 to 400,000 clones; roughly 90% occur a single time. The ten largest clones add up to roughly 2.9% of the sample.

Overall study results and their limits: Clinical and demographic metadata were provided uncurated, with the amount varying by source and participant.

Looking up the germline V gene (reference sequence) yields CDR1 LNHDA and CDR2 SQIVND. Inclusive of the bounding cysteine and phenylalanine, the CDR3 is 13 residues long. Only the CDR3 DNA is retained, 39 bases long and in frame from the first base. V loses 2 bases, J loses 6 bases, and the germline ends lie 7 bases apart. About this clone itself: The specificity of this receptor is unknown. It has no much larger one-base neighbor in the sample; base qualities were not kept.

One collaborating source in Seattle enrolled patients during active infection and followed them longitudinally through the course of disease. Collaborating institutions collected whole blood in K2EDTA tubes following their own protocols. For TCRbeta analysis, collaborator samples were shipped as frozen whole blood, as isolated PBMCs, or as DNA extracted from either sample type. The sequence derives from a woman in her 30s with COVID-19, enrolled during active disease. Specimen: peripheral blood. The chain is encoded by TRBV19 joined to TRBJ2-2; TRBD2 is a weak D gene call, 5 bases matching. The CDR3 loop reads CASSISGSGELFF. The DNA sequence is given as TGTGCCAGTAGTATAAGCGGTTCCGGGGAGCTGTTTTTT. The reference TRBV19 and TRBJ2-2 proteins fill in what lies around the CDR3, so the full variable domain reads DGGITQSPKYLFRKEGQNVTLSCEQNLNHDAMYWYRQDPGQGLRLIYYSQIVNDFQKGDIAEGYSVSREKKESFPLTVTSAQKNPTAFYLCASSISGSGELFFGEGSRLTVL.